Each of the 10 T cell receptor beta chains below was sequenced from the same sample in a study of blood T cell repertoires in COVID-19. The assay was immunoSEQ multiplex PCR, and TCRdb's table has in-frame clones only and misses some. The table shows 150,000 to 200,000 clones, with 65% to 85% occurring only once. The specimen was PBMCs or T cells enriched from blood (not recorded which). All receptors derive from a woman aged 60-75 years who had recovered from COVID-19.

The V gene is TRBV28, the J gene TRBJ1-5; TRBD1 aligns across 9 bases. The ends lost 7 bases at V and 5 bases at J; junction bases unmatched: 6. CDR3 size: 14 residues. CDR1 MDHEN and CDR2 SYDVKM come from the germline V gene. DNA of the CDR3: TGTGCCAGCATACCGGGACAGGGAGATCAGCCCCAGCATTTT. It codes for CASIPGQGDQPQHF.

This sequence joins TRBV2 and TRBJ1-4; D is unclear. Trimming cost V 7 bases and J 4 bases, with 13 bases left between them. This CDR3 is built from 14 residues. Germline assignment: CDR1 SNHLY and CDR2 FYNNEI. CDR3 DNA: TGTGCCAGCAAACTAGGCAGAAGTAATGAAAAACTGTTTTTT. Translated, it gives CASKLGRSNEKLFF.

CDR3 region: CASSFDRGFEAFF. CDR3 bases: TGTGCCAGCAGCTTCGACAGAGGATTTGAAGCTTTCTTT. The chain joins TRBV5-8 to TRBJ1-1; D is perhaps TRBD1 (5 bases). The CDR3 has 13 amino acids. V lost 2 bases to trimming and J lost 7 bases, with 12 bases between them. Germline CDR1 and CDR2: SGHTS and YDEGEE.

V is TRBV21-1 and J is TRBJ1-2; the table's D call TRBD1 went unverified against the DNA. TRBV21-1 is a listed pseudogene. The CDR3 covers 14 residues. CDR3 coding DNA: TGTGCCAGCACCAAAACAACTGTCCAGGCTGGCTACACCTTC. Its translation: CASTKTTVQAGYTF.

The chain employs TRBV6-6 and TRBJ1-1, with D unclear. This CDR3 comprises 15 residues. In germline, CDR1 is MNHNY, CDR2 SVGAGI (reference sequence). V was pared by 2 bases and J by 1 base, with 11 bases between. The CDR3 sequence is CASSYTPPGNTEAFF. For the CDR3, the DNA is TGTGCCAGCAGTTACACCCCCCCGGGGAACACTGAAGCTTTCTTT.

V gene TRBV2 combines with J gene TRBJ1-2, with TRBD1 matching over 10 bases. The CDR3 consists of 14 residues. Germline V gene data show CDR1 as SNHLY and CDR2 as FYNNEI. V lost 6 bases to trimming and J lost 4 bases; unmatched junction nucleotides: 5. CDR3 DNA sequence: TGTGCCAGCAGGGCGACAGGGGGCAGCTATGGCTACACCTTC. This encodes CASRATGGSYGYTF.

The rearrangement uses TRBV9 and TRBJ2-7; 9 nucleotides match TRBD2. The CDR3 totals 15 residues. Germline loops: CDR1 SGDLS, CDR2 YYNGEE. J was trimmed by 5 bases and V by 4 bases; bases with no gene match: 10. For the CDR3, the DNA is TGTGCCAGCAGCAACAGCCCACTAGCGGGCGACGAGCAGTACTTC. Amino acid sequence: CASSNSPLAGDEQYF.

This chain uses TRBV9 with TRBJ2-7; possible D gene TRBD2, 6 bases. Trimming took 0 bases from V and 3 from J, leaving 10 bases between them. In germline, CDR1 is SGDLS, CDR2 YYNGEE. The CDR3 totals 14 residues. The CDR3 coding sequence is TGTGCCAGCAGCGTAGGTCACGGGGGCTACGAGCAGTACTTC. Translation: CASSVGHGGYEQYF. The full variable domain, rest sourced from reference TRBV9 and TRBJ2-7, is DSGVTQTPKHLITATGQRVTLRCSPRSGDLSVYWYQQSLDQGLQFLIQYYNGEERAKGNILERFSAQQFPDLHSELNLSSLELGDSALYFCASSVGHGGYEQYFGPGTRLTVT.

The rearrangement uses TRBV7-2 and TRBJ2-3; 11 positions match TRBD2. The germline V gene has CDR1 SGHTA and CDR2 FQGNSA. With V trimmed by 2 bases and J by 3 bases, 7 bases remained unmatched. The CDR3 spans 17 residues. This CDR3 is CASSLSPTSGITDTQYF. CDR3 in DNA: TGTGCCAGCAGCTTATCCCCGACTAGCGGGATTACAGATACGCAGTATTTT.

The chain couples TRBV9 to TRBJ2-1; perhaps TRBD1 as D (5 bases). Trimming cost V 0 bases and J 4 bases, with 11 bases left between them. The CDR3 runs 15 residues. Germline CDR1 reads SGDLS; CDR2 reads YYNGEE. The DNA of the CDR3 is TGTGCCAGCAGCGTAGGGACACACCTTTACAATGAGCAGTTCTTC. Residues: CASSVGTHLYNEQFF. Full variable domain (outside the CDR3, taken from reference TRBV9 and TRBJ2-1): DSGVTQTPKHLITATGQRVTLRCSPRSGDLSVYWYQQSLDQGLQFLIQYYNGEERAKGNILERFSAQQFPDLHSELNLSSLELGDSALYFCASSVGTHLYNEQFFGPGTRLTVL.